The following is a TCR beta chain sequence with its context. A single record per CDR3 protein comes from TCRdb applying MiXCR to the 5' RACE reads. The table lists tens of thousands of distinct CDR3 sequences, about 6.3% of them singletons. Looked up from germline, CDR1 is SGHTA and CDR2 is FQGNSA. This CDR3 contains 16 residues. Trimming removed 1 base at V and 1 base at J, with 10 bases between. The record originates from a study of T-cell memory formation after mild COVID-19. The chain employs TRBV7-2 and TRBJ2-2, with D perhaps TRBD2 (6 bases). Sequencing was performed on PBMCs or a T cell subset sorted from them (not recorded which). This sequence originates from an adult who had mild COVID-19 (a few samples of this study predate the infection). Cell type and time point are not known. The CDR3 here is CASSLESRGNTGELFF. CDR3 nucleotide sequence: TGTGCCAGCAGCTTAGAGTCGCGGGGGAACACCGGGGAGCTGTTTTTT.